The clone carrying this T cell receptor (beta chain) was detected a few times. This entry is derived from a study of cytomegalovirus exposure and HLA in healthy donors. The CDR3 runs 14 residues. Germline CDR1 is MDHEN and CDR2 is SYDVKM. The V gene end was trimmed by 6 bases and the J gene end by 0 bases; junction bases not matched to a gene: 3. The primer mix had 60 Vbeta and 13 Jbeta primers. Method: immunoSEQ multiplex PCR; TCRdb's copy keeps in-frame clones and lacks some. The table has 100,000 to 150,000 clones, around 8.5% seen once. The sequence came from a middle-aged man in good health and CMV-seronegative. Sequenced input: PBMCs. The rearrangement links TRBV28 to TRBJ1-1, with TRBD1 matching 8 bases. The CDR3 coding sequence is TGTGCCAGCAGGCCGACAGGGGTGAACACTGAAGCTTTCTTT. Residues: CASRPTGVNTEAFF.